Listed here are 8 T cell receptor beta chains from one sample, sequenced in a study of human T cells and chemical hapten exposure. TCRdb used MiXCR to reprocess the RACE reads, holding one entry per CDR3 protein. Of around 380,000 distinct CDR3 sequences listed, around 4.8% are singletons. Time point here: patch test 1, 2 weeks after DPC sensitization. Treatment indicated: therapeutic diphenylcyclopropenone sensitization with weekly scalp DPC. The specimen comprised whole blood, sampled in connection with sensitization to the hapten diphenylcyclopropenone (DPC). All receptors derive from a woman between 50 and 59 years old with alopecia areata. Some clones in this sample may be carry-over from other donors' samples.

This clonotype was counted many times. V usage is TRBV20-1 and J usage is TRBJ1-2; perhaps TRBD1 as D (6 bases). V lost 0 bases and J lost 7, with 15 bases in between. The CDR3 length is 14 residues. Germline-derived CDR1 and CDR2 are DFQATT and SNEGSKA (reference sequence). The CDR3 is CSAREGPGETGYTF. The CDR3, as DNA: TGCAGTGCTAGAGAAGGCCCAGGGGAAACTGGCTACACCTTC.

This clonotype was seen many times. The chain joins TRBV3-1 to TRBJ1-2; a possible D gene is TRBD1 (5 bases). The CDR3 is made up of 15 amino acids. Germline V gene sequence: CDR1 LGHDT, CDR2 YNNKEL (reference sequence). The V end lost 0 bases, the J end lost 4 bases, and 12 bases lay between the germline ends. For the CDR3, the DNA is TGTGCCAGCAGCCAAGAACCCCGGGACTCCTATGGCTACACCTTC. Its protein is CASSQEPRDSYGYTF. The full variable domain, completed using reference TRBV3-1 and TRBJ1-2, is DTAVSQTPKYLVTQMGNDKSIKCEQNLGHDTMYWYKQDSKKFLKIMFSYNNKELIINETVPNRFSPKSPDKAHLNLHINSLELGDSAVYFCASSQEPRDSYGYTFGSGTRLTVV.

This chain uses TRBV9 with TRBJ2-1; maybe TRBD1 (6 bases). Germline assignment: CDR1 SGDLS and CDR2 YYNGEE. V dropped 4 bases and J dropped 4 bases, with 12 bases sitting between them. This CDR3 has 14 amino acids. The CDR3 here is CASSPRQEYNEQFF. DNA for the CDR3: TGTGCCAGCAGCCCAAGACAGGAGTACAATGAGCAGTTCTTC. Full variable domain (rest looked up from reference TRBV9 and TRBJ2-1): DSGVTQTPKHLITATGQRVTLRCSPRSGDLSVYWYQQSLDQGLQFLIQYYNGEERAKGNILERFSAQQFPDLHSELNLSSLELGDSALYFCASSPRQEYNEQFFGPGTRLTVL.

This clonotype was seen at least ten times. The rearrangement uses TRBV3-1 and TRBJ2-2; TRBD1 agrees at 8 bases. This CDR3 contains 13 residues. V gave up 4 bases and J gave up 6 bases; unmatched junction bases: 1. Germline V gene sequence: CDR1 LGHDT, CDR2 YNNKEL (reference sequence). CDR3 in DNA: TGTGCCAGCAGCCGGACAGGGCCCGGGGAGCTGTTTTTT. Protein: CASSRTGPGELFF.

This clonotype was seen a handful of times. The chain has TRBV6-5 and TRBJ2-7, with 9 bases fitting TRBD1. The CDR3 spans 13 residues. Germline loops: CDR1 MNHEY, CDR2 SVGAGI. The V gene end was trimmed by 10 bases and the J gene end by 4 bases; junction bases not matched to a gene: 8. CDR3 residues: CATVPTGGYEQYF. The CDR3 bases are TGTGCCACCGTCCCGACAGGGGGTTACGAGCAGTACTTC.

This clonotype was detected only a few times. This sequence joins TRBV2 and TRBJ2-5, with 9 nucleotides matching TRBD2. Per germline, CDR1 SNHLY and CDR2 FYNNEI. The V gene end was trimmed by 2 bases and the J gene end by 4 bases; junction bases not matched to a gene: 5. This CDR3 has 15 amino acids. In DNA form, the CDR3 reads TGTGCCAGCAGTGAACCAGCGGGGGGACGAGAGACCCAGTACTTC. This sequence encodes CASSEPAGGRETQYF.

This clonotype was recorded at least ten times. The CDR3 region has the DNA TGTGCCAGCAGGCTAGGACTAGCGGGGGGCTACAATGAGCAGTTCTTC. Residues: CASRLGLAGGYNEQFF. The V call is TRBV6-5, the J call TRBJ2-1; TRBD2 matches 14 bases. The CDR3 has 16 residues. The V and J ends lost 6 bases and 3 bases, in that order; junction bases with no gene match: 4. The germline CDR1 and CDR2 sequences are MNHEY and SVGAGI.

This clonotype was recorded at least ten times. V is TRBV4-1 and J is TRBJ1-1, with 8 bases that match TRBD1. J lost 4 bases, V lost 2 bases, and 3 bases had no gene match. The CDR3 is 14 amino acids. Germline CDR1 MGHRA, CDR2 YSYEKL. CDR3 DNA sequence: TGCGCCAGCAGCCAACCCACAGGGGGCACTGAAGCTTTCTTT. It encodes CASSQPTGGTEAFF.